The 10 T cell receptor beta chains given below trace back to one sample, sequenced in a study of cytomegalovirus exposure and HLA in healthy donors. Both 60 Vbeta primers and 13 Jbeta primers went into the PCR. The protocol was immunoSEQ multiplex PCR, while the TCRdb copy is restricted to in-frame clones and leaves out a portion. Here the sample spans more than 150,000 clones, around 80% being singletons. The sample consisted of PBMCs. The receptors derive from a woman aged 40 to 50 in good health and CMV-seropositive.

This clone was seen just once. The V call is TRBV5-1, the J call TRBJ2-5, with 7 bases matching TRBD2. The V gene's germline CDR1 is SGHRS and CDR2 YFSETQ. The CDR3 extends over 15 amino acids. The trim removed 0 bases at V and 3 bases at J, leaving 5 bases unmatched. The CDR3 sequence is CASSLGLAEKETQYF. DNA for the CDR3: TGCGCCAGCAGCTTGGGTCTAGCGGAGAAAGAGACCCAGTACTTC. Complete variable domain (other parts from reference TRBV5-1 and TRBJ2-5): KAGVTQTPRYLIKTRGQQVTLSCSPISGHRSVSWYQQTPGQGLQFLFEYFSETQRNKGNFPGRFSGRQFSNSRSEMNVSTLELGDSALYLCASSLGLAEKETQYFGPGTRLLVL.

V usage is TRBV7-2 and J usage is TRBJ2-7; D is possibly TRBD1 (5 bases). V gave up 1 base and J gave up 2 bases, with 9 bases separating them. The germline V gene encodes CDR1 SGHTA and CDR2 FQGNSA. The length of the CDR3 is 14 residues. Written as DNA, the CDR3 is TGTGCCAGCAGCTTAGGTCGACAGACCTACGAGCAGTACTTC. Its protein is CASSLGRQTYEQYF.

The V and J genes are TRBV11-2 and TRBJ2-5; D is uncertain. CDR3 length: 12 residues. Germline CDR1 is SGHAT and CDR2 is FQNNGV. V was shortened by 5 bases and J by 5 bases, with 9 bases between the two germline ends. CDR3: CASSPAGETQYF. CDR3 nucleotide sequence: TGTGCCAGCAGCCCCGCTGGCGAGACCCAGTACTTC. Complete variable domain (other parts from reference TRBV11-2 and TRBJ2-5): EAGVAQSPRYKIIEKRQSVAFWCNPISGHATLYWYQQILGQGPKLLIQFQNNGVVDDSQLPKDRFSAERLKGVDSTLKIQPAKLEDSAVYLCASSPAGETQYFGPGTRLLVL.

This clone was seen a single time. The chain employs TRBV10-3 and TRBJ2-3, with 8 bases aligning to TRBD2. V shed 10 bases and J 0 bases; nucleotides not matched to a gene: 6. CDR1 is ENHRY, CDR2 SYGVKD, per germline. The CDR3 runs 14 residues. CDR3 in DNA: TGTGCCACCTCTACTAGCGGTAGCACAGATACGCAGTATTTT. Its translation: CATSTSGSTDTQYF.

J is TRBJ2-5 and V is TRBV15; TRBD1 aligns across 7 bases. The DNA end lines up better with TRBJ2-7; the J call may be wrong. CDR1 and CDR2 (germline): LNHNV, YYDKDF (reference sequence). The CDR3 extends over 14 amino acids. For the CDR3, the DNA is TGTGCCACCAGCAGAGGGACAGGCTCTTACGAGCAGTACTTC. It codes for CATSRGTGSYEQYF.

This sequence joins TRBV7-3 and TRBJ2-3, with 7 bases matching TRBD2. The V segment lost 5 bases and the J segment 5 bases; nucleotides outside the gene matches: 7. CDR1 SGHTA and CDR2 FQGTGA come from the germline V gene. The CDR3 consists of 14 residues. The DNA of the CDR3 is TGTGCCAGCAGCCGTCTGTCGGGAGGAGATACGCAGTATTTT. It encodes CASSRLSGGDTQYF. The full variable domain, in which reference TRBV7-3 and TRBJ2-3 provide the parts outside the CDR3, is GAGVSQTPSNKVTEKGKYVELRCDPISGHTALYWYRQSLGQGPEFLIYFQGTGAADDSGLPNDRFFAVRPEGSVSTLKIQRTERGDSAVYLCASSRLSGGDTQYFGPGTRLTVL.

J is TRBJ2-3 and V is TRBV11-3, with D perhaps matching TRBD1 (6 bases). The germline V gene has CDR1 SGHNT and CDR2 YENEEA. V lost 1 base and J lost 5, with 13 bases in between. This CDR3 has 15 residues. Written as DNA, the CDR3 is TGTGCCAGCAGCTTAGGCCTGGGGGCGGGAGATACGCAGTATTTT. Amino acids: CASSLGLGAGDTQYF.

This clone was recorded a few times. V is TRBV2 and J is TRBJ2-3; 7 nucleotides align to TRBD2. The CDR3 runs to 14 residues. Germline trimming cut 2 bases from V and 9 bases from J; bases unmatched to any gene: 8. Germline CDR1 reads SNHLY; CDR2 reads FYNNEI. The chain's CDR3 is CASSEWEGLGTQYF. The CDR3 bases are TGTGCCAGCAGTGAATGGGAGGGGCTGGGGACGCAGTATTTT.

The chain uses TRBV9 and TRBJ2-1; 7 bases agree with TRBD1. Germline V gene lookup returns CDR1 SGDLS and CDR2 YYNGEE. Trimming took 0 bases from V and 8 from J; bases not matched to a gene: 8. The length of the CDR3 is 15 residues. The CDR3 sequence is CASSVVGTVSHEQFF. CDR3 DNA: TGTGCCAGCAGCGTAGTGGGGACAGTCTCCCATGAGCAGTTCTTC.

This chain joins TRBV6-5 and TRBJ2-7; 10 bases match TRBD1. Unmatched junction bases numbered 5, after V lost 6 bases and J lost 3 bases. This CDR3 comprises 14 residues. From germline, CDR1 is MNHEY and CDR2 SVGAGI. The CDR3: CASSAGQGRYEQYF. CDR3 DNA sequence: TGTGCCAGCAGCGCGGGACAGGGGCGCTACGAGCAGTACTTC.